The 21 T cell receptor beta chains in this list originate from one sample, sequenced in a study of blood T cell repertoires in COVID-19. Sequencing was performed with immunoSEQ multiplex PCR; in TCRdb, only in-frame clones are kept and a portion is missing. The sample has about 160,000 clones; 70% to 90% are singletons. The source material was PBMCs or T cells enriched from blood (not recorded which). All receptors come from a woman between 45 and 65 years old who had recovered from COVID-19.

This clone has a single count. The gene calls are TRBV11-3 and TRBJ2-7, with 11 nucleotides matching TRBD1. V shed 4 bases, J shed 3 bases, and the junction held 2 bases outside the gene matches. The CDR3 has 14 amino acids. Germline CDR1 reads SGHNT; CDR2 reads YENEEA. The CDR3 sequence: CASSWTGGRYEQYF. The CDR3 nucleotides are TGTGCCAGCAGCTGGACAGGGGGCCGCTACGAGCAGTACTTC.

This chain uses TRBV7-2 with TRBJ1-5, with D perhaps matching TRBD1 (6 bases). CDR1 SGHTA and CDR2 FQGNSA come from the germline V gene. Trimming cost V 1 base and J 0 bases, with 13 bases left between them. The CDR3 contains 17 residues. The CDR3 sequence: CASSLGQEKFSNQPQHF. DNA for the CDR3: TGTGCCAGCAGCTTAGGACAGGAGAAATTTAGCAATCAGCCCCAGCATTTT.

V is TRBV11-3 and J is TRBJ2-7; the match to TRBD1 covers 9 bases. Germline V gene lookup returns CDR1 SGHNT and CDR2 YENEEA. V lost 5 bases and J lost 3; bases outside the gene matches: 8. The CDR3 runs 15 residues. The CDR3 nucleotides read TGTGCCAGCAGCCCCCGGACAGGGGCGAGCTACGAGCAGTACTTC. Encoded protein: CASSPRTGASYEQYF.

The chain uses TRBV4-1 and TRBJ1-4, with TRBD1 as a possible D gene (6 bases). This CDR3 region has 14 residues. In germline, CDR1 is MGHRA, CDR2 YSYEKL. V was cut by 1 base and J by 8 bases, with 11 bases left in between. Here the CDR3 DNA reads TGCGCCAGCAGCCAAGCGGACAGTAGGGAAAAACTGTTTTTT. As protein: CASSQADSREKLFF.

This clone was seen a single time. The chain employs TRBV9 and TRBJ2-3; TRBD2 aligns across 8 bases. The germline V gene encodes CDR1 SGDLS and CDR2 YYNGEE. The CDR3 has 15 residues. J lost 1 base, V lost 0 bases, and 1 base had no gene match. This CDR3 is CASSVELAGTDTQYF. CDR3 DNA sequence: TGTGCCAGCAGCGTAGAACTAGCGGGCACAGATACGCAGTATTTT. Variable domain in full (rest from reference TRBV9 and TRBJ2-3): DSGVTQTPKHLITATGQRVTLRCSPRSGDLSVYWYQQSLDQGLQFLIQYYNGEERAKGNILERFSAQQFPDLHSELNLSSLELGDSALYFCASSVELAGTDTQYFGPGTRLTVL.

The V and J genes are TRBV5-5 and TRBJ1-5; 10 bases fit TRBD1. V was clipped by 0 bases and J by 7 bases; unmatched bases: 10. This CDR3 has 17 amino acids. Per the germline V gene, CDR1 is SGHKS and CDR2 is YYEKEE (reference sequence). The CDR3 here is CASSLGVGTGVGQPQHF. The CDR3 region has the DNA TGTGCCAGCAGCTTGGGAGTGGGGACAGGGGTAGGACAGCCCCAGCATTTT.

CDR3 in amino acids: CASNHKTGQGQPQHF. The CDR3 DNA follows: TGTGCCAGTAACCACAAAACGGGACAGGGCCAGCCCCAGCATTTT. This chain links TRBV19 with TRBJ1-5; TRBD1 agrees at 9 bases. Trimming removed 7 bases from V and 7 bases from J; junction bases left unmatched: 11. The CDR3 has 15 residues. Germline assignment: CDR1 LNHDA and CDR2 SQIVND (reference sequence).

This sequence joins TRBV7-3 and TRBJ1-1, with D perhaps TRBD1 (5 bases). The CDR3 sequence is 13 residues long. V was cut by 2 bases and J by 4 bases, with 8 bases left in between. Germline CDR1 is SGHTA and CDR2 is FQGTGA. The CDR3 sequence: CASSLGGSTEAFF. The CDR3 region has the DNA TGTGCCAGCAGCTTAGGGGGGTCCACTGAAGCTTTCTTT.

V usage is TRBV19 and J usage is TRBJ2-1; possibly TRBD1 for D (5 bases). The CDR3 consists of 12 residues. The ends were cut back, 6 bases at V and 8 bases at J, with 11 bases in the middle. Germline values: CDR1 LNHDA, CDR2 SQIVND (reference sequence). CDR3 sequence: CASRGLHYEQFF. The CDR3 DNA follows: TGTGCCAGTAGGGGGCTACACTATGAGCAGTTCTTC.

A word on this clone: Within the sample, other DNA sequences also encode this same CDR3. The chain couples TRBV6-2 or TRBV6-3 to TRBJ2-5, with no clear D. The CDR3 is made up of 12 amino acids. Trimming took off 0 bases at V and 4 bases at J, with 3 bases between the two ends. Germline values: CDR1 MNHEY, CDR2 SVGEGT. The CDR3 is CASSYSLETQYF. The CDR3, as DNA: TGTGCCAGCAGTTACTCCTTAGAGACCCAGTACTTC.

V and J are TRBV19 and TRBJ1-1; D unclear. Germline CDR1 is LNHDA and CDR2 is SQIVND (reference sequence). Trimming pared 0 bases from V and 11 bases from J, leaving 13 bases between. The CDR3 covers 13 residues. Here the CDR3 DNA reads TGTGCCAGTAGTATAGATCAGATTACCTGGGCTTTCTTT. It yields the protein CASSIDQITWAFF. The full variable domain, its missing parts supplied by reference TRBV19 and TRBJ1-1, is DGGITQSPKYLFRKEGQNVTLSCEQNLNHDAMYWYRQDPGQGLRLIYYSQIVNDFQKGDIAEGYSVSREKKESFPLTVTSAQKNPTAFYLCASSIDQITWAFFGQGTRLTVV.

The V gene is TRBV2, the J gene TRBJ2-3; 7 bases are shared with TRBD1. This CDR3 has 14 residues. V lost 7 bases to trimming and J lost 6 bases; unmatched junction nucleotides: 10. Germline CDR1 is SNHLY and CDR2 is FYNNEI. CDR3 sequence reads: CASTRGLTVDTQYF. CDR3 DNA: TGTGCCAGCACGAGGGGGCTCACCGTGGATACGCAGTATTTT.

The CDR3 sequence is CASSFRTTHETQYF. The CDR3 DNA sequence: TGTGCCAGCAGTTTCCGGACAACCCATGAGACCCAGTACTTC. V gene TRBV28 combines with J gene TRBJ2-5; D might be TRBD1 (5 bases). This CDR3 has 14 amino acids. Trimming shortened V by 3 bases and J by 5 bases, and 13 bases separated the two germline ends. Germline V lookup: CDR1 MDHEN, CDR2 SYDVKM.

The chain carries TRBV27 and TRBJ2-7; 7 positions agree with TRBD1. V shed 5 bases and J 2 bases; nucleotides not matched to a gene: 6. The CDR3 totals 14 residues. Germline-derived CDR1 and CDR2 are MNHEY and SMNVEV (reference sequence). CDR3 bases: TGTGCCAGCAGTCCCAGGGGGAATGCCTACGAGCAGTACTTC. It is translated as CASSPRGNAYEQYF.

This chain uses TRBV11-3 with TRBJ1-1; no reliable D call. V lost 1 base and J lost 1, with 4 bases in between. CDR3 length: 13 residues. Looked up from germline, CDR1 is SGHNT and CDR2 is YENEEA. The DNA of the CDR3 is TGTGCCAGCAGCTTAGCCAGGAACACTGAAGCTTTCTTT. It codes for CASSLARNTEAFF.

The CDR3 loop reads CASSRPTSGLSDTQYF. The CDR3 bases are TGTGCCAGCAGCCGCCCGACTAGCGGGTTGTCAGATACGCAGTATTTT. V gene TRBV5-4 combines with J gene TRBJ2-3, with 10 positions matching TRBD2. V shed 4 bases, J shed 4 bases, and the junction held 9 bases outside the gene matches. CDR1 is SGHNT and CDR2 is YYREEE in the germline V gene (reference sequence). The CDR3 has 16 residues. The full variable domain, its missing parts supplied by reference TRBV5-4 and TRBJ2-3, is ETGVTQSPTHLIKTRGQQVTLRCSSQSGHNTVSWYQQALGQGPQFIFQYYREEENGRGNFPPRFSGLQFPNYSSELNVNALELDDSALYLCASSRPTSGLSDTQYFGPGTRLTVL.

J is TRBJ2-5 and V is TRBV7-7, with TRBD2 identical over 11 bases. The CDR3 spans 15 residues. The germline gives CDR1 SSHAT, CDR2 FNYEAQ (reference sequence). V trimming: 5 bases; J trimming: 5 bases; junction bases outside the gene matches: 7. The DNA of the CDR3 is TGTGCCAGCAGCCCTTATAGCGGGGGGGCGGAGACCCAGTACTTC. Its protein product is CASSPYSGGAETQYF.

This clone was counted only a few times. The rearrangement links TRBV7-3 to TRBJ2-2; TRBD2 agrees at 12 bases. There are 15 residues in the CDR3. CDR1 and CDR2 (germline): SGHTA, FQGTGA. The trim removed 6 bases at V and 6 bases at J, leaving 5 bases unmatched. The CDR3 is CASRAGTSGSGELFF. The CDR3 coding sequence is TGTGCCAGCAGAGCCGGGACTAGCGGGTCCGGGGAGCTGTTTTTT.

For the CDR3, the DNA is TGTGCCAGCAGCTATGACAGGGGGCTTTTATACGAGCAGTACTTC. Protein: CASSYDRGLLYEQYF. This chain connects TRBV7-2 to TRBJ2-7; 10 nucleotides align to TRBD1. The CDR3 extends over 15 amino acids. J was trimmed by 4 bases and V by 4 bases; bases with no gene match: 7. The germline V gene encodes CDR1 SGHTA and CDR2 FQGNSA.

The gene calls are TRBV6-5 and TRBJ2-7; 11 bases are a match to TRBD1. V lost 7 bases, J lost 6 bases, and 8 bases stayed unmatched. The CDR3 contains 14 residues. The V gene's germline CDR1 is MNHEY and CDR2 SVGAGI. CDR3: CASTGTGGRSEQYF. The CDR3 DNA reads TGTGCCAGCACTGGGACAGGGGGGCGAAGCGAGCAGTACTTC.

The gene calls are TRBV9 and TRBJ2-3; D is possibly TRBD2 (5 bases). The V end was cut by 0 bases, the J end by 3 bases, with 11 bases between. The CDR3 totals 15 residues. CDR1 is SGDLS, CDR2 YYNGEE, per germline. The CDR3 spells CASSVGLAKTDTQYF. The CDR3 nucleotides read TGTGCCAGCAGCGTAGGTCTAGCTAAAACAGATACGCAGTATTTT.